These T cell receptor beta chains were read from a single sample in a study of blood T cell repertoires in COVID-19. The protocol was immunoSEQ multiplex PCR, while the TCRdb copy is restricted to in-frame clones and leaves out a portion. The table lists a few hundred thousand clones, approximately 90% of them singletons. Input material: PBMCs or T cells enriched from blood (not recorded which). Receptor source: a woman aged 25 to 39 who had recovered from COVID-19. Both conserved end residues are trimmed from each CDR3. Fields, in order: J gene, V gene, CDR3 protein.

j_gene: TRBJ1-2; v_gene: TRBV30; CDR3aa: AWSVPGGTYGYT
j_gene: TRBJ1-2; v_gene: TRBV28; CDR3aa: ASSLGGGPNGYT
j_gene: TRBJ1-2; v_gene: TRBV6-1; CDR3aa: ASSEPGQGGGYT
j_gene: TRBJ2-1; v_gene: TRBV9; CDR3aa: ASSVDRGSYNEQF
j_gene: TRBJ1-5; v_gene: TRBV11-2; CDR3aa: ASSLAGGHQPQH
j_gene: TRBJ1-2; v_gene: TRBV18; CDR3aa: ASSPDSLSNYGYT
j_gene: TRBJ1-1; v_gene: TRBV7-2; CDR3aa: ASSSAGGGAEAF
j_gene: TRBJ2-7; v_gene: TRBV11-2; CDR3aa: ASSFRRSSYEQY
j_gene: TRBJ2-2; v_gene: TRBV5-1; CDR3aa: ASSLDLPGELF
j_gene: TRBJ1-1; v_gene: TRBV19; CDR3aa: ARTQEGQGAEAF
j_gene: TRBJ1-2; v_gene: TRBV13; CDR3aa: ASSLGQTGKTLT
j_gene: TRBJ2-7; v_gene: TRBV7-2; CDR3aa: ASKRESFDEQY
j_gene: TRBJ2-7; v_gene: TRBV28; CDR3aa: ASSLWRLEQY
j_gene: TRBJ2-7; v_gene: TRBV3-1/TRBV3-2; CDR3aa: ASSRLREGTASYEQY
j_gene: TRBJ1-2; v_gene: TRBV28; CDR3aa: ASSPGGGMYGYT
j_gene: TRBJ2-2; v_gene: TRBV5-1; CDR3aa: ASSWTSSTGELF
j_gene: TRBJ1-6; v_gene: TRBV5-1; CDR3aa: ASSFGQESGSPLH
j_gene: TRBJ1-3; v_gene: TRBV6-5; CDR3aa: ASRRDRASGNTIY
j_gene: TRBJ2-1; v_gene: TRBV29-1; CDR3aa: SAQSQGREKTNEQF
j_gene: TRBJ1-1; v_gene: TRBV28; CDR3aa: ASTRLGATEAF
j_gene: TRBJ2-7; v_gene: TRBV6-2/TRBV6-3; CDR3aa: ASSVGLGPYEQY
j_gene: TRBJ1-1; v_gene: TRBV18; CDR3aa: ASSPSSRWGLPMNTEAF
j_gene: TRBJ2-7; v_gene: TRBV6-6; CDR3aa: ASSYGQFDEQY
j_gene: TRBJ2-7; v_gene: TRBV5-1; CDR3aa: ASSEDRELYEQY
j_gene: TRBJ1-2; v_gene: TRBV28; CDR3aa: ASSPVGYYGYT
j_gene: TRBJ2-5; v_gene: TRBV5-1; CDR3aa: ASSATDKTQETQY
j_gene: TRBJ2-1; v_gene: TRBV11-3; CDR3aa: ASSLGRAREQF
j_gene: TRBJ1-2; v_gene: TRBV29-1; CDR3aa: SVVPLVSGGYT
j_gene: TRBJ2-7; v_gene: TRBV27; CDR3aa: ASSLGARYEQY
j_gene: TRBJ2-1; v_gene: TRBV11-2; CDR3aa: ASSLDPRAEQF
j_gene: TRBJ1-2; v_gene: TRBV18; CDR3aa: ASSPLHGEGYGYT
j_gene: TRBJ1-1; v_gene: TRBV19; CDR3aa: ASSRDRVNTEAF
j_gene: TRBJ2-7; v_gene: TRBV24-1; CDR3aa: ATSDLRQGTNPYEQY
j_gene: TRBJ2-1; v_gene: TRBV5-1; CDR3aa: ASSLGGRVNEQF
j_gene: TRBJ2-7; v_gene: TRBV7-8; CDR3aa: ASSPEGGGTYEQY
j_gene: TRBJ2-1; v_gene: TRBV6-2/TRBV6-3; CDR3aa: ASSYGDRGLGEQF
j_gene: TRBJ2-7; v_gene: TRBV11-1; CDR3aa: ASSTTYEQY
j_gene: TRBJ2-5; v_gene: TRBV14; CDR3aa: ASSPPGLAGVRETQY
j_gene: TRBJ2-3; v_gene: TRBV29-1; CDR3aa: SVEPGGTDTQY
j_gene: TRBJ2-3; v_gene: TRBV6-5; CDR3aa: ASSRSGRTTDTQY
j_gene: TRBJ1-2; v_gene: TRBV6-5; CDR3aa: ASRGSEGDYGYT
j_gene: TRBJ2-5; v_gene: TRBV3-1/TRBV3-2; CDR3aa: ASSVPGQGWGTQY
j_gene: TRBJ2-3; v_gene: TRBV3-1/TRBV3-2; CDR3aa: ASSQEFYTQY